These 23 T cell receptor beta chains share one sample of origin, sequenced in a study of identical twins. TCRdb used MiXCR to reprocess the 5' RACE reads, holding one entry per CDR3 protein. The data show 200,000 to 300,000 distinct CDR3 sequences, roughly 7% seen once. These data were also filed under a second study, of yellow fever vaccine responses in identical twins.

The source material was memory (CD45RO+) T cells sorted from blood. All receptors derive from a woman aged 18-29 years in good health.

This clonotype has just one count. The chain links TRBV6-1 to TRBJ2-1; 11 nucleotides align to TRBD2. The V gene end was trimmed by 5 bases and the J gene end by 1 base; junction bases not matched to a gene: 4. The CDR3 contains 16 residues. Germline loops: CDR1 MNHNS, CDR2 SASEGT. CDR3: CASSQVAGGSYNEQFF. In DNA, the CDR3 is TGTGCCAGCAGTCAGGTAGCGGGAGGGTCCTACAATGAGCAGTTCTTC.

This clonotype came up many times. The V call is TRBV20-1, the J call TRBJ2-3; TRBD2 matches 9 bases. CDR1 DFQATT and CDR2 SNEGSKA come from the germline V gene (reference sequence). This CDR3 contains 14 residues. Losses at the gene ends were 3 bases for V and 5 bases for J; bases not matched to a gene: 6. The CDR3 reads CSASPSGVLDTQYF. The CDR3 region has the DNA TGCAGTGCTAGCCCTAGCGGGGTGTTAGATACGCAGTATTTT.

The CDR3 loop reads CASSLVVRDGYTF. CDR3 nucleotides: TGCGCCAGCAGCTTGGTAGTCAGGGATGGCTACACCTTC. The J gene is TRBJ1-2, the V gene TRBV5-1, with D perhaps matching TRBD1 (5 bases). Trimming pared 0 bases from V and 6 bases from J, leaving 9 bases between. CDR3 length: 13 residues. Germline-derived CDR1 and CDR2 are SGHRS and YFSETQ. The full variable domain, with the rest looked up from reference TRBV5-1 and TRBJ1-2, is KAGVTQTPRYLIKTRGQQVTLSCSPISGHRSVSWYQQTPGQGLQFLFEYFSETQRNKGNFPGRFSGRQFSNSRSEMNVSTLELGDSALYLCASSLVVRDGYTFGSGTRLTVV.

This clonotype occurred a few times. The J gene is TRBJ2-1, the V gene TRBV19; D perhaps matches TRBD2 (6 bases). V gave up 0 bases and J gave up 8 bases, with 8 bases separating them. This CDR3 spans 13 amino acids. Germline V gene sequence: CDR1 LNHDA, CDR2 SQIVND (reference sequence). The CDR3 spells CASSIERGDEQFF. In DNA, the CDR3 is TGTGCCAGTAGTATAGAGCGGGGCGATGAGCAGTTCTTC.

In this sample, this clonotype turned up many times. The V and J genes are TRBV28 and TRBJ1-4; 7 bases agree with TRBD1. Germline V CDR1 and CDR2: MDHEN, SYDVKM. V shed 10 bases, J shed 6 bases, and the junction held 14 bases outside the gene matches. The CDR3 is 15 residues long. The CDR3 loop reads CATRVGGTGYEKLFF. The CDR3 coding sequence is TGTGCCACCCGGGTAGGGGGCACGGGTTATGAAAAACTGTTTTTT.

The chain uses TRBV29-1 and TRBJ2-7; no definite D call. V lost 5 bases and J 2 bases, leaving 10 bases between the germline ends. Germline V lookup: CDR1 SQVTM, CDR2 ANQGSEA. The CDR3 has 12 amino acids. CDR3 bases: TGCAGCGTTACTGACGGAACCTACGAGCAGTACTTC. It translates to CSVTDGTYEQYF.

Only a few counts were recorded for this clonotype. The chain is built from TRBV5-1 and TRBJ1-2, with TRBD1 matching 9 bases. This CDR3 contains 15 residues. The trim removed 4 bases at V and 3 bases at J, leaving 7 bases unmatched. The V gene's germline CDR1 is SGHRS and CDR2 YFSETQ. The CDR3 spells CASSGGTGYYYGYTF. The CDR3 DNA is TGCGCCAGCAGCGGTGGGACAGGGTACTACTATGGCTACACCTTC.

This clonotype has at least ten counts. The V gene is TRBV11-2, the J gene TRBJ1-1, with D possibly being TRBD1 (5 bases). The ends were cut back, 5 bases at V and 4 bases at J, with 14 bases in the middle. CDR3 length equals 14 residues. Germline-derived CDR1 and CDR2 are SGHAT and FQNNGV. CDR3 protein: CASSLMWQGTEAFF. Here the CDR3 DNA reads TGTGCCAGCAGCCTAATGTGGCAGGGCACTGAAGCTTTCTTT.

This clonotype was observed many times. The V and J genes are TRBV28 and TRBJ2-7; weak D call: TRBD1 (5 bases). V lost 1 base, J lost 1 base, and 8 bases lay in between. CDR1 and CDR2 (germline): MDHEN, SYDVKM. This CDR3 comprises 14 residues. The CDR3 nucleotides are TGTGCCAGCAGTTTATCCCAGGGATCCTACGAGCAGTACGTC. This gives the protein CASSLSQGSYEQYV.

This clonotype was seen many times. The gene calls are TRBV14 and TRBJ1-1, with D possibly TRBD1 on 5 matching bases. Looked up from germline, CDR1 is SGHDN and CDR2 is FVKESK. CDR3 size: 13 residues. V was pared by 3 bases and J by 3 bases, with 8 bases between. The CDR3 sequence: CASSHLGDTEAFF. CDR3 bases: TGTGCCAGCAGCCACTTGGGGGACACTGAAGCTTTCTTT. The entire variable domain, with the rest obtained from reference TRBV14 and TRBJ1-1, is as follows: EAGVTQFPSHSVIEKGQTVTLRCDPISGHDNLYWYRRVMGKEIKFLLHFVKESKQDESGMPNNRFLAERTGGTYSTLKVQPAELEDSGVYFCASSHLGDTEAFFGQGTRLTVV.

V is TRBV3-1 and J is TRBJ2-2; TRBD1 might be the D (5 bases). V lost 1 base and J lost 7, with 10 bases in between. CDR1 is LGHDT and CDR2 is YNNKEL in the germline V gene (reference sequence). This CDR3 has 14 residues. The CDR3 sequence is CASSQVRGSGELFF. CDR3 DNA: TGTGCCAGCAGCCAAGTTAGGGGCAGCGGGGAGCTGTTTTTT.

The chain is built from TRBV20-1 and TRBJ2-7; D is unresolved. The ends were cut back, 6 bases at V and 1 base at J, with 13 bases in the middle. The CDR3 runs 13 residues. Per the germline V gene, CDR1 is DFQATT and CDR2 is SNEGSKA (reference sequence). CDR3 in DNA: TGCAGTGCCGCCTCAGCTCCATCCTACGAGCAGTACTTC. Its translation: CSAASAPSYEQYF.

This sequence joins TRBV7-6 and TRBJ2-7, with 8 nucleotides matching TRBD1. Germline V gene sequence: CDR1 SGHVS, CDR2 FNYEAQ. The junction had 9 bases not matched to a gene; V was cut back by 5 bases and J by 6 bases. The CDR3 contains 14 residues. As DNA, the CDR3 is TGTGCCAGCAGCATACAACAGGGGGAGGCCGAGCAGTACTTC. Amino acid sequence: CASSIQQGEAEQYF.

This clonotype was seen repeatedly, ten times or more. V usage is TRBV7-8 and J usage is TRBJ2-4; TRBD1 agrees at 9 bases. Looked up from germline, CDR1 is SGHVS and CDR2 is FQNEAQ. Losses at the gene ends were 4 bases for V and 7 bases for J; bases not matched to a gene: 8. The CDR3 is 15 residues long. The CDR3, as DNA: TGTGCCAGCAGCTCCTCCGGGACAGGGCCTAACATTCAGTACTTC. Amino acids: CASSSSGTGPNIQYF.

DNA for the CDR3: TGTGCCAGCAGTCCCCGGACAGGGGCGAGCACTGAAGCTTTCTTT. Amino acids: CASSPRTGASTEAFF. The chain recombines TRBV6-1 with TRBJ1-1, with 9 bases matching TRBD1. CDR1 is MNHNS and CDR2 is SASEGT in the germline V gene. The CDR3 totals 15 residues. V shed 5 bases, J shed 4 bases, and the junction held 8 bases outside the gene matches.

This chain joins TRBV4-1 and TRBJ2-3, with 7 positions matching TRBD2. The CDR3 has 15 residues. Germline V gives CDR1 MGHRA, CDR2 YSYEKL. V shed 1 base and J 5 bases; nucleotides not matched to a gene: 6. The CDR3: CASSQGWGGRDTQYF. In nucleotides, the CDR3 is TGCGCCAGCAGCCAAGGGTGGGGGGGAAGAGATACGCAGTATTTT.

There are many counts of this clonotype. This rearrangement joins TRBV5-1 to TRBJ2-1, with D perhaps TRBD1 or TRBD2 (5 bases each). The CDR3 extends over 15 amino acids. V lost 3 bases and J 5 bases, leaving 15 bases between the germline ends. Germline CDR1 is SGHRS and CDR2 is YFSETQ. The chain's CDR3 is CASSSRSGRNNEQFF. As DNA, the CDR3 is TGCGCCAGCAGCTCCCGTTCGGGGCGGAACAATGAGCAGTTCTTC.

The genes are TRBV4-1 and TRBJ2-2; no clear D. There are 15 residues in the CDR3. Germline assignment: CDR1 MGHRA and CDR2 YSYEKL. Between the trimmed V and J ends, which lost 1 base and 2 bases, there was a span of 8 bases. For the CDR3, the DNA is TGCGCCAGCAGCCAAGTTACAGTTAACACCGGGGAGCTGTTTTTT. Translated, it gives CASSQVTVNTGELFF.

The V gene is TRBV7-6, the J gene TRBJ2-7, with 7 bases aligning to TRBD1. Losses at the gene ends were 5 bases for V and 0 bases for J; bases not matched to a gene: 7. CDR1 is SGHVS and CDR2 is FNYEAQ in the germline V gene. The CDR3 contains 15 residues. CDR3 sequence reads: CASSPGGQISYEQYV. The CDR3, as DNA: TGTGCCAGCAGCCCAGGGGGACAGATCTCCTACGAGCAGTACGTC.

This clonotype has at least ten counts. The chain uses TRBV6-1 and TRBJ1-1; the D gene is possibly TRBD1 (6 bases). Trimming left V 0 bases short and J 4 bases short, with 12 bases between. CDR3 size: 15 residues. CDR1 is MNHNS, CDR2 SASEGT, per germline. In DNA, the CDR3 is TGTGCCAGCAGTGAAGCAGGGGGGTCTGCCACTGAAGCTTTCTTT. Translating gives CASSEAGGSATEAFF.

The rearrangement joins TRBV18 to TRBJ1-1; maybe TRBD1 (6 bases). The CDR3 sequence is 12 residues long. The V gene lost 5 bases and the J gene lost 8 bases, with 12 bases spanning the gap. Looked up from germline, CDR1 is KGHSH and CDR2 is LQKENI. This CDR3 reads CASSSGQKEAFF. Here the CDR3 DNA reads TGTGCCAGCTCATCGGGACAAAAAGAAGCTTTCTTT.

The chain recombines TRBV10-2 with TRBJ2-2; D gene uncertain. V shed 6 bases and J shed 1 base, with 9 bases lying between them. This CDR3 is 14 amino acids long. Germline CDR1 is WSHSY and CDR2 is SAAADI. CDR3 region: CASRGGVNTGELFF. CDR3 in DNA: TGCGCCAGCAGGGGTGGGGTGAACACCGGGGAGCTGTTTTTT.

The chain links TRBV7-2 to TRBJ2-3; D might be TRBD2 (5 bases). Trimming pared 3 bases from V and 1 base from J, leaving 17 bases between. The CDR3 has 17 residues. The V gene's germline CDR1 is SGHTA and CDR2 FQGNSA. The CDR3 is CASSLSARLAGTDTQYF. CDR3 coding DNA: TGTGCCAGCAGCTTGAGTGCTCGGCTAGCAGGCACAGATACGCAGTATTTT.